These 5 T cell receptor beta chains came from one sample sequenced in a study of blood T cell repertoires in COVID-19. Only in-frame clones appear in the TCRdb table, and some are missing; sequencing was by immunoSEQ multiplex PCR. The sample lists about 200,000 clones, around 89% occurring once. Material: PBMCs or T cells enriched from blood (not recorded which). The receptors come from a woman in her late teens or twenties who had recovered from COVID-19.

This chain connects TRBV10-1 to TRBJ2-1; 7 nucleotides match TRBD2. The junction had 13 bases not matched to a gene; V was cut back by 3 bases and J by 5 bases. Per germline, CDR1 WNHNN and CDR2 SYGVQD (reference sequence). The CDR3 sequence is 17 residues long. CDR3 sequence: CASSEVSGRQNHNEQFF. CDR3 sequence (DNA): TGCGCCAGCAGTGAAGTATCCGGGAGGCAAAACCACAATGAGCAGTTCTTC.

A single count supports this clone. V gene TRBV3-1 (or the pseudogene TRBV3-2) combines with J gene TRBJ2-1; 9 bases fit TRBD2. This CDR3 comprises 16 residues. V dropped 0 bases and J dropped 5; count of bases not matched to a gene: 5. In germline, CDR1 is LGHDT, CDR2 YNNKEL (reference sequence). As DNA, the CDR3 is TGTGCCAGCAGCCAAGAGGAGGCTAGCGGGAACAATGAGCAGTTCTTC. Protein: CASSQEEASGNNEQFF.

V is TRBV2 and J is TRBJ1-1; TRBD1 aligns across 7 bases. The CDR3 is 14 residues long. Trimming took 8 bases from V and 5 from J; bases not matched to a gene: 11. Per the germline V gene, CDR1 is SNHLY and CDR2 is FYNNEI. The CDR3 nucleotides are TGTGCCAGCGCTCCGACAGGGATCGGTACTGAAGCTTTCTTT. Translating it yields CASAPTGIGTEAFF.

CDR3: CASSSRTSRGTDTQYF. DNA of the CDR3: TGTGCCAGCAGCTCACGTACTAGCCGGGGCACAGATACGCAGTATTTT. The V and J genes are TRBV5-4 and TRBJ2-3; D possibly corresponds to TRBD2 (6 bases). The CDR3 is 16 amino acids. Germline V lookup: CDR1 SGHNT, CDR2 YYREEE (reference sequence). Trimming took off 3 bases at V and 1 base at J, with 15 bases between the two ends.

V is TRBV5-6 and J is TRBJ1-2; TRBD1 aligns across 8 bases. Germline assignment: CDR1 SGHDT and CDR2 YYEEEE. The CDR3 covers 14 residues. V was clipped by 0 bases and J by 4 bases; unmatched bases: 2. CDR3 in amino acids: CASSLGTGPYGYTF. Written as DNA, the CDR3 is TGTGCCAGCAGCTTGGGGACAGGGCCCTATGGCTACACCTTC.